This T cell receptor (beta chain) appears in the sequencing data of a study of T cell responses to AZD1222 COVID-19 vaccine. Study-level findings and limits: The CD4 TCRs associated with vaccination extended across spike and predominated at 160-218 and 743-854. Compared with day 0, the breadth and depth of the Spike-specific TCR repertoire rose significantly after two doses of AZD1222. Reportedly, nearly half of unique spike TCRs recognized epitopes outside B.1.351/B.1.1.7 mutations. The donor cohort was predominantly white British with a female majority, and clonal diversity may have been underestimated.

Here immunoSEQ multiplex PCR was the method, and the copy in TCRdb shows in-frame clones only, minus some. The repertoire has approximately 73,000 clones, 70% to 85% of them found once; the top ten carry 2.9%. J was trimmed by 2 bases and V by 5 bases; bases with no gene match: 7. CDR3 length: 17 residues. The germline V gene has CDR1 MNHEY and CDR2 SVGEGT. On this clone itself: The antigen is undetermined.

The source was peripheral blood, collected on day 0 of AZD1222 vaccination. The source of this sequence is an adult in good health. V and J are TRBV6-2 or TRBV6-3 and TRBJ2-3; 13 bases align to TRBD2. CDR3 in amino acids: CASSPRTSGGYTDTQYF. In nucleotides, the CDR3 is TGTGCCAGCAGTCCCCGGACTAGCGGGGGATACACAGATACGCAGTATTTT.